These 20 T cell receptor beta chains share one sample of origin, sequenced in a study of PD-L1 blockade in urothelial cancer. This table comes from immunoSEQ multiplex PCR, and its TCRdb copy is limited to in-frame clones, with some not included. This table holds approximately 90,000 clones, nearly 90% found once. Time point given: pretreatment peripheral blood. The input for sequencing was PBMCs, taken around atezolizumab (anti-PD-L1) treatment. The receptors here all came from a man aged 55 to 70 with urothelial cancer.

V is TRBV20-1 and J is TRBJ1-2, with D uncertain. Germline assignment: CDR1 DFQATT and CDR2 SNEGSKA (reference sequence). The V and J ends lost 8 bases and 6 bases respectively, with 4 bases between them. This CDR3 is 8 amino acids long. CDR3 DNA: TGCAGTCCCAATGGCTACACCTTC. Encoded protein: CSPNGYTF.

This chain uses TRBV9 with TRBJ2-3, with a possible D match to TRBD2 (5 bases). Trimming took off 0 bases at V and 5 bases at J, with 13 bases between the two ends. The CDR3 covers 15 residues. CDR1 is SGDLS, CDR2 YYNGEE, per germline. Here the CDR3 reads CASSVAPSGRDTQYF. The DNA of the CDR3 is TGTGCCAGCAGCGTAGCTCCTTCGGGGAGAGATACGCAGTATTTT.

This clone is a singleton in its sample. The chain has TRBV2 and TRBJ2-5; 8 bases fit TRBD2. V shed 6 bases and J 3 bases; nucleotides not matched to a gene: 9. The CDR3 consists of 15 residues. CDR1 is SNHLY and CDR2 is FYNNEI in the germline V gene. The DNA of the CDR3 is TGTGCCAGCAGACAGTCGGGACTAGTGGAAGAGACCCAGTACTTC. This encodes CASRQSGLVEETQYF.

The DNA of the CDR3 is TGTGCCATCAGTGTAACAGGGGGGACTGAAGCTTTCTTT. This codes for CAISVTGGTEAFF. The chain links TRBV10-3 to TRBJ1-1, with 8 bases identical to TRBD1. CDR1 is ENHRY, CDR2 SYGVKD, per germline. This CDR3 is built from 13 residues. The V and J ends lost 4 bases and 5 bases, in that order; junction bases with no gene match: 3.

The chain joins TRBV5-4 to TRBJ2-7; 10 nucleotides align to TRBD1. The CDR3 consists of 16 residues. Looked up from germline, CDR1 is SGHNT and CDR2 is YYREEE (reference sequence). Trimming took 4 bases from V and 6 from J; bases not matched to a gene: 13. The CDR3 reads CASSPGGGQGSREQYF. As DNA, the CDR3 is TGTGCCAGCAGCCCGGGCGGGGGACAGGGGAGCCGCGAGCAGTACTTC.

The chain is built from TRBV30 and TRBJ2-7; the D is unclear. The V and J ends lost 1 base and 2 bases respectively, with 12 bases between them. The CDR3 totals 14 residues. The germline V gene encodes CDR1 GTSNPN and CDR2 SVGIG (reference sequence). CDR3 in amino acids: CAWSASADPYEQYF. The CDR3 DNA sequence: TGTGCCTGGAGTGCCAGCGCAGACCCCTACGAGCAGTACTTC.

CDR3 amino acids: CASSRTSGSRTDTQYF. The CDR3 DNA reads as TGTGCCAGCAGCCGCACTAGCGGGAGTCGCACAGATACGCAGTATTTT. The rearrangement uses TRBV9 and TRBJ2-3; 11 bases fit TRBD2. CDR3 length equals 16 residues. The J segment lost 1 base and the V segment lost 4 bases, leaving 5 bases of the junction unmatched. Germline loops: CDR1 SGDLS, CDR2 YYNGEE.

The CDR3 loop reads CASSLPDTEAFF. In nucleotides, the CDR3 is TGTGCCAGCAGCTTACCGGACACTGAAGCTTTCTTT. The chain is built from TRBV5-4 and TRBJ1-1, with no clear D. V lost 2 bases and J 3 bases, leaving 5 bases between the germline ends. Germline V CDR1 and CDR2: SGHNT, YYREEE (reference sequence). The CDR3 is 12 amino acids.

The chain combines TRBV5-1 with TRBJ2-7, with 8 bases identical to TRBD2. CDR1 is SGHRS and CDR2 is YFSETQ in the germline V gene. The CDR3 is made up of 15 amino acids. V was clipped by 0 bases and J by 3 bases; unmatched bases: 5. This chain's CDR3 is CASSLGLARVYEQYF. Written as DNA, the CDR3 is TGCGCCAGCAGCTTGGGACTAGCGAGAGTCTACGAGCAGTACTTC. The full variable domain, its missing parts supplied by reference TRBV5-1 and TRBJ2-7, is KAGVTQTPRYLIKTRGQQVTLSCSPISGHRSVSWYQQTPGQGLQFLFEYFSETQRNKGNFPGRFSGRQFSNSRSEMNVSTLELGDSALYLCASSLGLARVYEQYFGPGTRLTVT.

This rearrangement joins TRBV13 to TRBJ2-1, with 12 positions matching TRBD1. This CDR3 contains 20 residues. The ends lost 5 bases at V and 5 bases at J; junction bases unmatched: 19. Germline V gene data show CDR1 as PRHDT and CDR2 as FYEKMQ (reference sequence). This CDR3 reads CASSRPRGQGAWLQDNEQFF. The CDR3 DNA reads TGTGCCAGCAGCCGCCCAAGGGGACAGGGGGCTTGGTTACAGGACAATGAGCAGTTCTTC.

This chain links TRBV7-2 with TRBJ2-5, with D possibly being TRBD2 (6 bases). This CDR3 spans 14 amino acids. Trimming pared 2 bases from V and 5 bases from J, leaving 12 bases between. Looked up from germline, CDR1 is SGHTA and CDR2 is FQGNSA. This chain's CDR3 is CASSLIGGGETQYF. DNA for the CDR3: TGTGCCAGCAGCTTAATAGGAGGAGGGGAGACCCAGTACTTC.

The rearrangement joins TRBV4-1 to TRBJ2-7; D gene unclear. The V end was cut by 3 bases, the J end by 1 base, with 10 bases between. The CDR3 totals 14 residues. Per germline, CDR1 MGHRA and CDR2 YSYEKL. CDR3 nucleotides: TGCGCCAGCAGCCAGCAACAGATGTCCTACGAGCAGTACTTC. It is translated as CASSQQQMSYEQYF.

CDR3 loop: CASSYDLAYNEQFF. The CDR3 nucleotides are TGTGCCAGCAGTTACGACTTAGCCTACAATGAGCAGTTCTTC. The V and J genes are TRBV6-5 and TRBJ2-1; D gene unclear. Germline values: CDR1 MNHEY, CDR2 SVGAGI. The CDR3 length is 14 residues. Trimming left V 2 bases short and J 2 bases short, with 7 bases between.

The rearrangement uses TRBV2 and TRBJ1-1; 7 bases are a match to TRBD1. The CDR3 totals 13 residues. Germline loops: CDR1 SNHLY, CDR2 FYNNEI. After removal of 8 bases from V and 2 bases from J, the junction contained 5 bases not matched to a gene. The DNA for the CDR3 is TGTGCCAGCTCGGGACAGATAAACACTGAAGCTTTCTTT. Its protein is CASSGQINTEAFF.

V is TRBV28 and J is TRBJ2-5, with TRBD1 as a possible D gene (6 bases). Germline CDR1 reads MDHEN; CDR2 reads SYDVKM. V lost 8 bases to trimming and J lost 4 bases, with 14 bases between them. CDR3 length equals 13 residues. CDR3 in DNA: TGTGCCAGCGCCATGGGGGCCATAGAGACCCAGTACTTC. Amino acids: CASAMGAIETQYF.

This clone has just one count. The CDR3 loop reads CAWSTWTGMDLGGTQYF. The CDR3 DNA is TGTGCCTGGAGTACTTGGACAGGGATGGACTTGGGTGGGACCCAGTACTTC. The rearrangement links TRBV30 to TRBJ2-5, with 8 positions matching TRBD1. J was trimmed by 7 bases and V by 2 bases; bases with no gene match: 18. Germline CDR1 is GTSNPN and CDR2 is SVGIG (reference sequence). There are 17 residues in the CDR3.

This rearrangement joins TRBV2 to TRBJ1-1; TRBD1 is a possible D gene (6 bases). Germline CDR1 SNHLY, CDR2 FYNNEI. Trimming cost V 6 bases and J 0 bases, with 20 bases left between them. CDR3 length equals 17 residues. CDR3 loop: CASRGTLPDIVNTEAFF. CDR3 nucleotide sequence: TGTGCCAGCAGGGGGACACTGCCGGACATAGTGAACACTGAAGCTTTCTTT.

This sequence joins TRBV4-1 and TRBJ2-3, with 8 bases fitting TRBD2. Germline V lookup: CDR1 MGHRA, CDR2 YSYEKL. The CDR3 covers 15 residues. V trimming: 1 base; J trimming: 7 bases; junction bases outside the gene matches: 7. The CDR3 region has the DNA TGCGCCAGCAGCCAAGTAGGGACTAGTGTGAATACGCAGTATTTT. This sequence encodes CASSQVGTSVNTQYF.

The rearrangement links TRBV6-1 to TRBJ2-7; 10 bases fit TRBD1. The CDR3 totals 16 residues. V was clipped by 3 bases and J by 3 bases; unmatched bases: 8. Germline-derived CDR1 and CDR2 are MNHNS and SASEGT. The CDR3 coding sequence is TGTGCCAGCAGTGAGGGACAGGGGAGGTTCTTCTACGAGCAGTACTTC. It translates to CASSEGQGRFFYEQYF.

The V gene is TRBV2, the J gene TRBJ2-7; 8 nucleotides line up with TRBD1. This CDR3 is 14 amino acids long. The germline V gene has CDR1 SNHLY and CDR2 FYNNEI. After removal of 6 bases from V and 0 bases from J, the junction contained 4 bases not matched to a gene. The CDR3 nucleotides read TGTGCCAGCAGACAGACAGGGGACTCCTACGAGCAGTACTTC. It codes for CASRQTGDSYEQYF.